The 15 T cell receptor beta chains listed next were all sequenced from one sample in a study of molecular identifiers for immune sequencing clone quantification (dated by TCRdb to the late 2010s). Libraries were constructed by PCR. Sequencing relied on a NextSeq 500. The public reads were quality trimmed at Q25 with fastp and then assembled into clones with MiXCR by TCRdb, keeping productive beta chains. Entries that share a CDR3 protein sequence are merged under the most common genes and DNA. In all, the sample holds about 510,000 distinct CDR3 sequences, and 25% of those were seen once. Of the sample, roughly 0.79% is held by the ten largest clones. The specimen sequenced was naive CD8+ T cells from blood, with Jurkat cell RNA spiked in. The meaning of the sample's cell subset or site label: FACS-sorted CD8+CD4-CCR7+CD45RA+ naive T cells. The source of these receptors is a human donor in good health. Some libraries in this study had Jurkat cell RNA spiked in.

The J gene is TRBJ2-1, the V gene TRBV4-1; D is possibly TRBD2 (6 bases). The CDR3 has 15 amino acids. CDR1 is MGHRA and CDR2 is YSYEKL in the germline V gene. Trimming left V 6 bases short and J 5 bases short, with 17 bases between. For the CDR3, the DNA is TGCGCCAGCAGTCTCCTCCGGCCGGGAGACAATGAGCAGTTCTTC. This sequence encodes CASSLLRPGDNEQFF.

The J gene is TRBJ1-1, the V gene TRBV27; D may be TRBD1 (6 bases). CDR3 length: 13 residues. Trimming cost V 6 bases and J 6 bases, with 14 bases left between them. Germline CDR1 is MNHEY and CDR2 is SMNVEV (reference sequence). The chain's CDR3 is CASSQRGASEAFF. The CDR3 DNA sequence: TGTGCCAGCAGCCAACGGGGGGCCTCTGAAGCTTTCTTT.

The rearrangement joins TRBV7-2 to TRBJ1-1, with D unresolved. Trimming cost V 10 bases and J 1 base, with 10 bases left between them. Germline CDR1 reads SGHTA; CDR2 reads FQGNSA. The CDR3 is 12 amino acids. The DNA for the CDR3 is TGTGCCACCCAATCCGGGAACACTGAAGCTTTCTTT. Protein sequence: CATQSGNTEAFF.

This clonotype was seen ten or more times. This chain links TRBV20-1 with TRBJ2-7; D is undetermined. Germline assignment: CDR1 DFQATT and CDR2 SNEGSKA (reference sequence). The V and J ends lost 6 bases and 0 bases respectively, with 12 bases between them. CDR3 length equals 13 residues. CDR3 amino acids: CSARPRTSYEQYF. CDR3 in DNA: TGCAGTGCGCGACCGAGGACCTCCTACGAGCAGTACTTC.

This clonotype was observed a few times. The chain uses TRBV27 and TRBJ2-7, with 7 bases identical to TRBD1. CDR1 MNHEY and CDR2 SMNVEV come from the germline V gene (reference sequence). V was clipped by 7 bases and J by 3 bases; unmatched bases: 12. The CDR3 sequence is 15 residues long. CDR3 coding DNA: TGTGCCAGCAACAGACGAGGACAGGCTCGCTACGAGCAGTACTTC. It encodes CASNRRGQARYEQYF.

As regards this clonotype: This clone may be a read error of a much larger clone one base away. For the CDR3, the DNA is TGTGCCAGCAGCCCCCCAGGGGCCGTCACAGATACGCAGTATTTT. It translates to CASSPPGAVTDTQYF. V usage is TRBV7-2 and J usage is TRBJ2-3; tentative D call: TRBD1 (6 bases). The CDR3 runs 15 residues. V was trimmed by 5 bases and J by 2 bases, leaving 14 bases between them. The V gene's germline CDR1 is SGHTA and CDR2 FQGNSA. Combining the CDR3 with reference TRBV7-2 and TRBJ2-3 gives the whole variable domain GAGVSQSPSNKVTEKGKDVELRCDPISGHTALYWYRQSLGQGLEFLIYFQGNSAPDKSGLPSDRFSAERTGGSVSTLTIQRTQQEDSAVYLCASSPPGAVTDTQYFGPGTRLTVL.

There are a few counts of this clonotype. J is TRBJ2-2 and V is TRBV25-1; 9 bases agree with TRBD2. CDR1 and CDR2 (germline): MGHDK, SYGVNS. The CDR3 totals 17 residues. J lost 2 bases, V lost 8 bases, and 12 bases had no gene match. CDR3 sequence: CASENPLAGRNTGELFF. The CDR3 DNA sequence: TGTGCCAGCGAAAACCCCCTAGCGGGACGTAACACCGGGGAGCTGTTTTTT. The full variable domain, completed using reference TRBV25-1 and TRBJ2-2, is EADIYQTPRYLVIGTGKKITLECSQTMGHDKMYWYQQDPGMELHLIHYSYGVNSTEKGDLSSESTVSRIRTEHFPLTLESARPSHTSQYLCASENPLAGRNTGELFFGEGSRLTVL.

The CDR3 DNA reads as TGTGCCAGCAGCTCACCGACAGGGCAGGGCATAGAGACCCAGTACTTC. It is translated as CASSSPTGQGIETQYF. V and J are TRBV7-9 and TRBJ2-5, with 7 bases lining up with TRBD1. The germline V gene has CDR1 SEHNR and CDR2 FQNEAQ (reference sequence). The CDR3 has 16 residues. The ends lost 4 bases at V and 4 bases at J; junction bases unmatched: 12.

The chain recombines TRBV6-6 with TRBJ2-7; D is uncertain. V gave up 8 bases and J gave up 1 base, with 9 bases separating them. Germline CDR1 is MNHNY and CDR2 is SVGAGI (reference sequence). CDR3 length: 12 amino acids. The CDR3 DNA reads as TGTGCCAGCGGATTAGGTTCCTACGAGCAGTACTTC. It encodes CASGLGSYEQYF.

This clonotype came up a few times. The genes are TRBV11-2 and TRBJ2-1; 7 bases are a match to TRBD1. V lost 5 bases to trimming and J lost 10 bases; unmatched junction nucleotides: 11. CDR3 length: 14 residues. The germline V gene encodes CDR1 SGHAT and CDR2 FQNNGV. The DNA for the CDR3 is TGTGCCAGCAGCACAAGACAGGGCTACATCGAGCAGTTCTTC. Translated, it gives CASSTRQGYIEQFF.

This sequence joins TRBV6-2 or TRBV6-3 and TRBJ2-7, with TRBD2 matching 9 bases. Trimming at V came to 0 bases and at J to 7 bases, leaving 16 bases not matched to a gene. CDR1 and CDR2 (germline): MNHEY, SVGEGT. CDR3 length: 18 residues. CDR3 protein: CASSYSTIGSGSLLEQYF. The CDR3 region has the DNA TGTGCCAGCAGTTACTCGACTATAGGTAGCGGGAGCCTCTTAGAGCAGTACTTC.

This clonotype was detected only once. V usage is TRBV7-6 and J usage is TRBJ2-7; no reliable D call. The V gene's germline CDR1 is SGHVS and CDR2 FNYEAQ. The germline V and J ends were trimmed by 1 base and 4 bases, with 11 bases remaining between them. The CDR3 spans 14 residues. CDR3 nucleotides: TGTGCCAGCAGCTTAGAAGGACGATTATACGAGCAGTACTTC. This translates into CASSLEGRLYEQYF.

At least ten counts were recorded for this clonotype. The CDR3 is CASSQVYSPETQYF. CDR3 bases: TGTGCCAGCAGCCAAGTCTACAGTCCGGAGACCCAGTACTTC. V and J are TRBV14 and TRBJ2-5; no firm D call. Deletions cut 1 base from V and 5 bases from J, with 11 bases between. The CDR3 is 14 residues long. Germline V gene lookup returns CDR1 SGHDN and CDR2 FVKESK. The entire variable domain, with the rest obtained from reference TRBV14 and TRBJ2-5, is as follows: EAGVTQFPSHSVIEKGQTVTLRCDPISGHDNLYWYRRVMGKEIKFLLHFVKESKQDESGMPNNRFLAERTGGTYSTLKVQPAELEDSGVYFCASSQVYSPETQYFGPGTRLLVL.

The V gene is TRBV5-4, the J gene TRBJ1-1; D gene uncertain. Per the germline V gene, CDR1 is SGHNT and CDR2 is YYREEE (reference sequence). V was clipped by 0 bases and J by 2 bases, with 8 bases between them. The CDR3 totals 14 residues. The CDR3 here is CASSLERSNTEAFF. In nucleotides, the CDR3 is TGTGCCAGCAGCTTGGAGCGCAGCAACACTGAAGCTTTCTTT.

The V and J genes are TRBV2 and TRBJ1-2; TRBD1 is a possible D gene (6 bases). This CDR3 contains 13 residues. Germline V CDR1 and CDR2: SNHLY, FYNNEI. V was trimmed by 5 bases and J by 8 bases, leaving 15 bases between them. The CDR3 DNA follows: TGTGCCAGCAGTTTTTCAGGGGCGAACGGCTACACCTTC. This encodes CASSFSGANGYTF.